This T cell receptor beta chain was recovered during a study of blood T cell repertoires in COVID-19. The CDR3 totals 18 residues. Deletions cut 3 bases from V and 9 bases from J, with 25 bases between. Generated by immunoSEQ multiplex PCR, the TCRdb table keeps only in-frame clones and is missing some. Found here are about 210,000 clones, more than 75% of them singletons; the top ten hold more than 10%. The origin of this receptor is a woman in her thirties or forties with acute or convalescent COVID-19. Sequences were obtained from peripheral blood. This chain uses TRBV5-3 with TRBJ1-6, with D uncertain. TRBV5-3 is designated an ORF whose function remains uncertain. This CDR3 is CARSSTPRREGCSSPLHF. The CDR3 region has the DNA TGTGCCAGAAGCTCCACCCCGAGACGGGAGGGCTGCAGTTCACCCCTCCACTTT.